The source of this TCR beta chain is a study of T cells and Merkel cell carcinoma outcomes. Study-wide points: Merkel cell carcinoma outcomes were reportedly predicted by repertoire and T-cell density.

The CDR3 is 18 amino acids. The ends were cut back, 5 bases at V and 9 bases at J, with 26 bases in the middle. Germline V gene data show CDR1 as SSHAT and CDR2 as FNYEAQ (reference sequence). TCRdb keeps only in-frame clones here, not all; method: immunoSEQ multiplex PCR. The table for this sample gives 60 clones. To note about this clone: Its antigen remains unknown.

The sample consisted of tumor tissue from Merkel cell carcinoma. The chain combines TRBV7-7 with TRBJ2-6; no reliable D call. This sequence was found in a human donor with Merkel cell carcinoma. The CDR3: CASSLGCNATKSGNVLTF. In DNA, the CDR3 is TGTGCCAGCAGCCTCGGATGTAATGCCACAAAGTCGGGCAACGTCCTGACTTTC.